Below, one T cell receptor beta chain is given with its context. The data are from a study of blood T cell repertoires in COVID-19. Study-level background: Acute and convalescent COVID-19 samples came from the United States, Italy and Spain. Sample material is recorded as cDNA or gDNA derived from T cells, B-cell-depleted T cells, or PBMCs.

Per the authors' pipeline: Counts of nucleated cells, estimated from reference gene primer amplification, were obtained. Libraries were prepared by immunoSEQ multiplex PCR; TCRdb keeps only in-frame clonotypes and omits some of them. D and trimming come from the DNA, and the V and J calls and clone size come from that table. The repertoire includes just under 150,000 clones, about 91% of them detected once, and over 0.75% sits in the top ten. CDR1 MNHEY and CDR2 SMNVEV come from the germline V gene (reference sequence). The V segment lost 5 bases and the J segment 11 bases; nucleotides outside the gene matches: 11. This CDR3 contains 16 residues.

This clonotype was sampled from a woman aged 50 to 65 with acute or convalescent COVID-19. The sequencing input was peripheral blood. The V and J genes are TRBV27 and TRBJ2-3, with 15 bases lining up with TRBD2. Here the CDR3 DNA reads TGTGCCAGCAGTACCATAGGACTAGCGGGGGGGCAGAAGCAGTATTTT. Translated, it gives CASSTIGLAGGQKQYF.